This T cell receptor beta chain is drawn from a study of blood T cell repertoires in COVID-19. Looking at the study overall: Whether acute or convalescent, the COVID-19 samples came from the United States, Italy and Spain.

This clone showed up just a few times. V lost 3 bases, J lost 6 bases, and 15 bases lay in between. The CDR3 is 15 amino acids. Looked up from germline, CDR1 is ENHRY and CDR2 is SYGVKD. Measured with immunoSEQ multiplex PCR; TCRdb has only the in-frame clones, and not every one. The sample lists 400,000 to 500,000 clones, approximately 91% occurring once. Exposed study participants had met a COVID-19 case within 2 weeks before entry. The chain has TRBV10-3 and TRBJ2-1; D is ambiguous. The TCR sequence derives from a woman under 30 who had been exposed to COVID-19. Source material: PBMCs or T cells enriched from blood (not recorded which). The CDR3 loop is CAISESGRNGNEQFF. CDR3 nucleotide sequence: TGTGCCATCAGTGAATCGGGTCGAAATGGCAATGAGCAGTTCTTC.